A single sample gave rise to the 2 T cell receptor beta chains below, sequenced in a study of cytomegalovirus exposure and HLA in healthy donors. Primers for the PCR totalled 60 Vbeta and 13 Jbeta. Profiled with immunoSEQ multiplex PCR; TCRdb holds only in-frame clones, not every one. The sample shows around 140,000 clones, approximately 82% of them seen only once. The sample comprised PBMCs. Receptor source: a woman aged 55-69 years in good health and CMV-seropositive.

This clone is a singleton in its sample. This chain uses TRBV7-9 with TRBJ2-3, with 7 bases identical to TRBD2. V was clipped by 3 bases and J by 5 bases; unmatched bases: 11. Germline lookup yields CDR1 SEHNR and CDR2 FQNEAQ (reference sequence). The CDR3 has 16 amino acids. For the CDR3, the DNA is TGTGCCAGCAGCTTCGGGATGGGAGGGTCCGGAGATACGCAGTATTTT. It codes for CASSFGMGGSGDTQYF.

This chain links TRBV7-3 with TRBJ2-7; D not certain. Trimming cost V 2 bases and J 4 bases, with 6 bases left between them. The CDR3 is 12 amino acids. The germline V gene has CDR1 SGHTA and CDR2 FQGTGA. This chain's CDR3 is CASSLSPYEQYF. CDR3 bases: TGTGCCAGCAGCTTATCCCCTTACGAGCAGTACTTC.